This T cell receptor (beta chain) was sequenced in a study of glioma-infiltrating T cells listed by TCRdb under 2016. For the wider study: The study sequenced TCR alpha- and beta-chain repertoires from glioma tissue, from non-neoplastic brain tissue and from matched peripheral blood mononuclear cells. Each tissue-infiltrating repertoire was compared with the same patient's peripheral blood repertoire to measure divergence between tissue and blood T-cell populations. The paired cohort comprised three low-grade glioma patients, 7 or 8 primary glioblastoma patients and three non-glioma patients contributing non-neoplastic brain tissue. Results and caveats for the whole study, not just this receptor: Group comparisons rested on small numbers: three non-neoplastic, three low-grade glioma and several glioblastoma patients. VJ-independent divergence between tissue and blood was found to be below expectation in non-neoplastic patients but above expectation in all gliomas, particularly low-grade gliomas. Very few CDR3 sequences were shared between tissue and blood, attributed to high CDR3 diversity and limited sampling.

Of note for this clonotype: Its antigen has not been determined. Its ends do not fully match the called genes, so a read error is possible.

TCR alpha and beta CDR3 regions were amplified with the iRepertoire nested amplicon-rescue multiplex PCR (arm-PCR) platform from RNA. The input for one-step reverse transcription and amplification was about 85-400 ng of either tissue mRNA or PBMC total RNA. After bead purification, a secondary multiplex PCR added Illumina adapters, and libraries were gel-purified between 200 and 400 bp. The libraries contained internal 6-nucleotide barcodes that were used for demultiplexing. Sequencing of libraries was performed on an Illumina MiSeq with 2x220 or 2x250 nucleotide paired-end reads. On the authors' methods: Paired reads were merged using FLASH 1.2.11 and aligned with BWA-MEM to the GRCh37 human genome, and TRA and TRB reads were then extracted. For V and J assignment, an IMGT-derived reference of cassette sequences and CDR3 motifs that included pseudogenes was used. Reads were translated in three frames, and productive CDR3s were defined as those with a C...FGXG motif and no stop codons. A clonotype was defined as a unique combination of a V-J cassette pair and a CDR3 amino acid sequence. Reads were filtered by Hamming distance, with the threshold set by the sequence error rate of each sample in mapped regions. Clones were called with MiXCR by TCRdb after fastp trimmed the public reads at Q25, and only in-frame beta chains were retained. Rows matching on CDR3 protein sequence are summarized as one entry with the most common DNA and genes. The V and J calls reflect TCRdb's pipeline rather than the authors' work. This sample is represented by 150,000 to 200,000 distinct CDR3 sequences; around 42% of them were singletons. Around 5.3% of the sample comes from the top ten.

The CDR3, from cysteine to phenylalanine, totals 14 residues. The CDR3 DNA has 42 bases and is translated from base 1. CDR1 and CDR2 were assigned from the germline V gene (reference sequence) as SEHNR and FQNEAQ. The source material was glioma tissue, nonneoplastic brain tissue, or PBMCs (not recorded which). The rearranged chain carries TRBV7-9 and TRBJ2-1; tentative D gene TRBD1, with 5 bases matching. This sequence was found in a human donor with low-grade glioma or glioblastoma, undergoing nonglioma brain surgery, or in good health (not recorded which). The DNA reads as follows: TGTGCCAGCAGCTTAGGACAGCTCTACAATGAGCAGTCCTTC. Its product reads: CASSLGQLYNEQSF.